This is a list of T cell receptor beta chains from one sample in a study of metastatic and nonmetastatic thyroid tumors. TCRdb re-analyzed the PCR reads through MiXCR. Of tens of thousands of clones listed, 9.5% to 15% are singletons. Sample: tumor tissue. All receptors derive from a female donor with papillary thyroid cancer or a benign thyroid nodule (not recorded which). Some clones in this sample may be carry-over from other donors' samples. Each CDR3 is given with its conserved first and last residue. A D gene is named only where the DNA matches it firmly. Only part of the rows carry a size: once, few, many, or a class if the clone is expanded.

>TRBV6-5|TRBJ2-2|NA|many
CASSYGRNTGELFF
TGTGCCAGCAGTTACGGCAGGAACACCGGGGAGCTGTTTTTT
>TRBV20-1|TRBJ2-5|NA|few
CSASTRELGTQYF
TGCAGTGCTAGCACCAGGGAGCTGGGGACCCAGTACTTC
>TRBV20-1|TRBJ2-7|NA|many
CSARARVGTSNEQYF
TGCAGTGCTAGAGCCCGCGTTGGTACTAGTAACGAGCAGTACTTC
>TRBV19|TRBJ2-5|NA|many
CASSFQGPRGTQYF
TGTGCCAGTAGTTTTCAGGGGCCCCGGGGGACCCAGTACTTC
>TRBV6-2/TRBV6-3|TRBJ1-1|NA|once
CASIHGQLTEALF
TGTGCCAGCATCCACGGACAGCTCACTGAAGCTCTCTTT
>TRBV24-1|TRBJ2-5|NA|many
CATSDYGTKETQYF
TGTGCCACCAGTGATTACGGGACGAAAGAGACCCAGTACTTC
>TRBV5-6|TRBJ2-3|NA|NA
CASSLVGTPGDTQYF
TGTGCCAGCAGCTTGGTCGGCACCCCGGGGGATACGCAGTATTTT
>TRBV28|TRBJ1-2|NA|NA
CASSFGGGVDYGYTF
TGTGCCAGCAGTTTTGGGGGAGGAGTAGACTATGGCTACACCTTC
>TRBV11-1|TRBJ2-7|NA|few
CASIPRGTFITYEQYF
TGTGCCAGCATCCCTCGGGGCACCTTTATCACCTACGAGCAGTACTTC
>TRBV6-2/TRBV6-3|TRBJ2-1|TRBD2|many
CASRGGSGSFLNEQFF
TGTGCCAGCAGAGGAGGGAGCGGGAGCTTTTTGAATGAGCAGTTCTTC
>TRBV20-1|TRBJ2-1|TRBD2|many
CSATRLAGYNEQFF
TGCAGTGCTACGAGACTAGCGGGGTACAATGAGCAGTTCTTC
>TRBV24-1|TRBJ2-3|NA|many
CATSDFPSATRTTDTQYF
TGTGCCACCAGTGATTTCCCGTCTGCGACACGTACCACAGATACGCAGTATTTT
>TRBV7-6|TRBJ1-3|NA|many
CASSLGGPASGNTIYF
TGTGCCAGCAGCTTAGGGGGCCCAGCCTCTGGAAACACCATATATTTT
>TRBV28|TRBJ2-7|NA|many
CASSASGTIEQYF
TGTGCCAGCAGTGCCTCCGGGACGATCGAGCAGTACTTC
>TRBV12-3/TRBV12-4|TRBJ1-4|TRBD1|many
CASSLAGAGGEKLFF
TGTGCCAGCAGTTTAGCGGGGGCAGGGGGGGAAAAACTGTTTTTT
>TRBV5-1|TRBJ2-3|NA|NA
CASSSGTYTDTQYF
TGCGCCAGCAGCTCAGGGACGTACACAGATACGCAGTATTTT
>TRBV19|TRBJ2-1|NA|many
CASSIGARDYNEQFF
TGTGCCAGTAGTATAGGAGCCAGAGACTACAATGAGCAGTTCTTC
>TRBV4-1|TRBJ2-3|TRBD2|many
CASSQGRLAGLTDTQYF
TGCGCCAGCAGCCAAGGGAGACTAGCGGGACTGACAGATACGCAGTATTTT
>TRBV6-1|TRBJ1-5|NA|many
CASSEVLGPQPQHF
TGTGCCAGCAGTGAAGTTTTGGGGCCCCAGCCCCAGCATTTT
>TRBV5-1|TRBJ1-1|NA|many
CASSLDAGNTEAFF
TGCGCCAGCAGCTTGGACGCTGGGAACACTGAAGCTTTCTTT
>TRBV12-5|TRBJ2-2|NA|many
CASGFDTGVYGELFF
TGTGCTAGTGGTTTCGACACGGGAGTTTACGGGGAGCTGTTTTTT
>TRBV24-1|TRBJ2-1|TRBD2|many
CATSDLVAGIDNEQFF
TGTGCCACCAGTGATTTAGTAGCGGGGATAGACAATGAGCAGTTCTTC
>TRBV2|TRBJ2-3|TRBD1|NA
CASSDDRAADTQYF
TGTGCCAGCAGTGACGACAGGGCGGCAGATACGCAGTATTTT
>TRBV9|TRBJ2-3|TRBD2|many
CASSDQLAGAPDTQYF
TGTGCCAGCAGCGACCAACTAGCGGGGGCTCCCGATACGCAGTATTTT
>TRBV6-4|TRBJ1-2|NA|many
CASSEDYEGSYYGYTF
TGTGCCAGCAGTGAAGATTACGAGGGGTCTTACTATGGCTACACCTTC
>TRBV9|TRBJ2-1|NA|NA
CASSNAGLPSNEQFF
TGTGCCAGCAGCAACGCTGGACTCCCCTCCAATGAGCAGTTCTTC
>TRBV11-2|TRBJ2-2|TRBD1|many
CASSLVWGQGESRELFF
TGTGCCAGCAGCTTAGTCTGGGGACAGGGTGAATCCCGGGAGCTGTTTTTT
>TRBV19|TRBJ2-7|NA|many
CASSSGLSYEQYF
TGTGCCAGTAGTTCAGGACTGAGCTACGAGCAGTACTTC
>TRBV27|TRBJ2-2|NA|many
CASSLRGDNTGELFF
TGTGCCAGCAGTTTAAGGGGGGATAACACCGGGGAGCTGTTTTTT
>TRBV4-1|TRBJ1-6|NA|once
CASRQMATAGDSPLHF
TGCGCCAGCAGACAAATGGCCACAGCGGGGGATTCACCCCTCCACTTT
>TRBV10-2|TRBJ2-2|NA|many
CASRLSGELFF
TGCGCCAGCAGGCTCTCCGGGGAGCTGTTTTTT
>TRBV11-2|TRBJ1-3|NA|many
CASSPQWGRALSGNTIYF
TGTGCCAGCAGCCCCCAGTGGGGCAGGGCCCTCTCTGGAAACACCATATATTTT
>TRBV6-5|TRBJ2-7|TRBD1|many
CASSYTGAIYTYEQYF
TGTGCCAGCAGTTACACAGGGGCAATCTATACCTACGAGCAGTACTTC
>TRBV5-1|TRBJ1-3|NA|many
CASSLWWGSGNTIYF
TGCGCCAGCAGCTTGTGGTGGGGATCTGGAAACACCATATATTTT
>TRBV19|TRBJ1-5|NA|many
CASAYSNQPQHF
TGTGCCAGTGCTTATAGCAATCAGCCCCAGCATTTT
>TRBV7-6|TRBJ1-1|NA|many
CASSRGSGVNTEAFF
TGTGCCAGCAGCCGAGGCTCCGGGGTGAACACTGAAGCTTTCTTT
>TRBV6-1|TRBJ1-4|NA|many
CASGEGATNEKLFF
TGTGCCAGCGGGGAGGGGGCAACTAATGAAAAACTGTTTTTT
>TRBV5-6|TRBJ2-1|NA|few
CASSQVNRLYNEQFF
TGTGCCAGCAGCCAAGTTAACAGACTTTACAATGAGCAGTTCTTC
>TRBV4-1|TRBJ1-6|NA|many
CASSPLNSPLHF
TGCGCCAGCAGCCCCCTTAATTCACCCCTCCACTTT
>TRBV25-1|TRBJ2-1|NA|few
CASSEAGQQFF
TGTGCCAGCAGTGAGGCAGGGCAGCAGTTCTTC
>TRBV2|TRBJ2-3|NA|NA
CASSSAVSTDTQYF
TGTGCCAGCAGTTCCGCGGTATCCACAGATACGCAGTATTTT
>TRBV6-1|TRBJ1-4|NA|many
CASRSANEKLFF
TGTGCCAGCCGGTCCGCGAATGAAAAACTGTTTTTT
>TRBV20-1|TRBJ2-7|TRBD2|many
CSAGLAGEQYF
TGCAGTGCGGGACTAGCGGGCGAGCAGTACTTC
>TRBV5-1|TRBJ2-1|NA|NA
CASSLVANIYNEQFF
TGCGCCAGCAGCTTGGTTGCGAACATCTACAATGAGCAGTTCTTC
>TRBV6-2/TRBV6-3|TRBJ2-3|TRBD2|many
CASSYSPRGRGTDTQYF
TGTGCCAGCAGTTACTCCCCTCGCGGGAGGGGGACAGATACGCAGTATTTT
>TRBV3-1|TRBJ2-7|TRBD2|many
CASSQGLAGGFEQYF
TGTGCCAGCAGCCAGGGACTAGCGGGAGGGTTTGAGCAGTACTTC
>TRBV6-2/TRBV6-3|TRBJ2-5|NA|many
CASSDPTPGGETQYF
TGTGCCAGCAGTGACCCCACCCCAGGGGGGGAGACCCAGTACTTC
>TRBV13|TRBJ2-1|TRBD1|many
CASSYDGTDNEQFF
TGTGCCAGCAGCTACGACGGGACAGACAATGAGCAGTTCTTC
>TRBV6-1|TRBJ2-4|NA|many
CASSPIATLPGPKNIQYF
TGTGCCAGCAGCCCAATTGCGACCCTTCCGGGTCCCAAAAACATTCAGTACTTC
>TRBV15|TRBJ2-3|TRBD2|few
CATSRVATSGRESTDTQYF
TGTGCCACCAGCAGAGTGGCGACTAGCGGGAGGGAAAGCACAGATACGCAGTATTTT
>TRBV7-9|TRBJ2-1|TRBD1|many
CASGAGTGRNEQFF
TGTGCCAGCGGGGCAGGGACAGGGCGGAATGAGCAGTTCTTC
>TRBV10-3|TRBJ2-1|TRBD2|NA
CAISQTSRVYRYNEQFF
TGTGCCATCTCCCAGACTAGCCGAGTCTACCGATACAATGAGCAGTTCTTC
>TRBV4-1|TRBJ1-5|NA|many
CASSQDPSQPQHF
TGCGCCAGCAGCCAAGATCCTAGCCAGCCCCAGCATTTT
>TRBV19|TRBJ1-5|TRBD1|many
CASSIRDRGFSYSNQPQHF
TGTGCCAGTAGTATAAGGGACAGGGGCTTCTCTTATAGCAATCAGCCCCAGCATTTT
>TRBV15|TRBJ1-1|TRBD1|many
CATSQGGAEAFF
TGTGCCACCAGCCAGGGGGGGGCTGAAGCTTTCTTT